The 13 T cell receptor beta chains in this list originate from one sample, sequenced in a study of T cells in Graves' hyperthyroidism and ophthalmopathy. Amplification yielded TCR beta CDR3 regions, with RNA transcripts as the source. The study used the HTBI primer set for a first-round RT-PCR of the TCR CDR3. TCRdb used MiXCR to reprocess the multiplex PCR reads, holding one entry per CDR3 protein. The sample includes a few hundred thousand distinct CDR3 sequences, approximately 15% of them seen just once. Sequenced material: blood. The receptors come from a woman aged 55-69 years with Graves' ophthalmopathy.

The rearrangement uses TRBV19 and TRBJ2-7, with D perhaps TRBD1 (7 bases). The CDR3 covers 14 residues. Trimming pared 4 bases from V and 1 base from J, leaving 11 bases between. Germline CDR1 reads LNHDA; CDR2 reads SQIVND (reference sequence). CDR3 loop: CASSTGGKSYEQYF. DNA for the CDR3: TGTGCCAGTAGTACAGGGGGGAAATCCTACGAGCAGTACTTC.

This clonotype was observed a few times. V and J are TRBV29-1 and TRBJ2-1; the D gene is possibly TRBD2 (6 bases). Deletions cut 5 bases from V and 4 bases from J, with 15 bases between. CDR3 length: 14 amino acids. Germline V gene data show CDR1 as SQVTM and CDR2 as ANQGSEA. The CDR3: CSVRTTRKYNEQFF. The CDR3 DNA follows: TGCAGCGTTCGGACTACACGAAAGTACAATGAGCAGTTCTTC.

This clonotype was recorded many times. The rearrangement links TRBV18 to TRBJ2-2; D may be TRBD2 (6 bases). Trimming pared 3 bases from V and 4 bases from J, leaving 12 bases between. The CDR3 totals 15 residues. Germline V lookup: CDR1 KGHSH, CDR2 LQKENI. Written as DNA, the CDR3 is TGTGCCAGCTCACCGCGGCGGGATAGCACCGGGGAGCTGTTTTTT. Translation gives CASSPRRDSTGELFF.

In its sample, this clonotype was seen many times. The rearrangement uses TRBV15 and TRBJ1-5; D unclear. The CDR3 has 13 residues. Trimming took off 0 bases at V and 7 bases at J, with 7 bases between the two ends. CDR1 is LNHNV, CDR2 YYDKDF, per germline (reference sequence). The CDR3 nucleotides are TGTGCCACCAGCAGAGACACGGGGCAGCCCCAGCATTTT. Translating gives CATSRDTGQPQHF. Filled out from reference TRBV15 and TRBJ1-5, the complete variable domain reads DAMVIQNPRYQVTQFGKPVTLSCSQTLNHNVMYWYQQKSSQAPKLLFHYYDKDFNNEADTPDNFQSRRPNTSFCFLDIRSPGLGDTAMYLCATSRDTGQPQHFGDGTRLSIL.

This clonotype turned up a few times. The rearrangement joins TRBV7-9 to TRBJ2-7; 12 bases map to TRBD1. V dropped 5 bases and J dropped 1; count of bases not matched to a gene: 12. This CDR3 has 18 amino acids. Germline loops: CDR1 SEHNR, CDR2 FQNEAQ (reference sequence). CDR3 loop: CASSPPLRDRGPSYEQYF. In nucleotides, the CDR3 is TGTGCCAGCAGCCCCCCGTTGAGGGACAGGGGGCCATCCTACGAGCAGTACTTC.

This clonotype was observed a handful of times. This chain joins TRBV7-6 and TRBJ2-1; TRBD2 matches 8 bases. This CDR3 comprises 16 residues. J lost 4 bases, V lost 4 bases, and 9 bases had no gene match. CDR1 is SGHVS and CDR2 is FNYEAQ in the germline V gene. The CDR3 region has the DNA TGTGCCAGCAGCTCGCCAGCGGGGGCCCTATACAATGAGCAGTTCTTC. Protein product: CASSSPAGALYNEQFF.

The chain carries TRBV20-1 and TRBJ1-3; possibly TRBD1 for D (6 bases). There are 13 residues in the CDR3. V gave up 3 bases and J gave up 4 bases, with 10 bases separating them. Germline loops: CDR1 DFQATT, CDR2 SNEGSKA (reference sequence). In nucleotides, the CDR3 is TGCAGTGCTAGCCTCGGACAGGGAAACACCATATATTTT. It yields the protein CSASLGQGNTIYF.

A note on this clonotype: A read error may be the cause here, since a much bigger clone is one base away. This chain uses TRBV12-3 or TRBV12-4 with TRBJ1-2; TRBD1 matches 7 bases. The CDR3 sequence is 15 residues long. V lost 2 bases and J lost 8; bases outside the gene matches: 11. The DNA of the CDR3 is TGTGCCAGCAGTTTACTCTGGACAGGCCTTAGGGGCTACACCTTC. Translating it yields CASSLLWTGLRGYTF.

This rearrangement joins TRBV27 to TRBJ2-7, with D maybe TRBD2 (6 bases). This CDR3 is 14 amino acids long. Germline V gene lookup returns CDR1 MNHEY and CDR2 SMNVEV (reference sequence). Trimming took 7 bases from V and 2 from J, leaving 15 bases between them. In DNA form, the CDR3 reads TGTGCCAGCACAACCGGGACTGTCCCCTACGAGCAGTACTTC. Amino acid sequence: CASTTGTVPYEQYF.

Many counts were recorded for this clonotype. The gene calls are TRBV19 and TRBJ1-2; unclear D gene. Trimming stripped 6 bases from V and 8 bases from J, with 13 bases between. The CDR3 is made up of 12 amino acids. Germline lookup yields CDR1 LNHDA and CDR2 SQIVND (reference sequence). In DNA, the CDR3 is TGTGCCAGTAGCAAACGATCGGCCGGCTACACCTTC. This sequence encodes CASSKRSAGYTF.

This clonotype was observed once. The chain employs TRBV3-1 and TRBJ2-5, with 9 bases aligning to TRBD1. CDR3 length: 15 residues. Germline CDR1 is LGHDT and CDR2 is YNNKEL (reference sequence). V lost 1 base to trimming and J lost 3 bases; unmatched junction nucleotides: 3. The CDR3 region has the DNA TGTGCCAGCAGCCAAGGGGACAGGGATGAAGAGACCCAGTACTTC. It codes for CASSQGDRDEETQYF.

The chain employs TRBV5-5 and TRBJ2-1, with TRBD2 matching 10 bases. CDR1 SGHKS and CDR2 YYEKEE come from the germline V gene (reference sequence). CDR3 size: 15 residues. The J segment lost 7 bases and the V segment lost 1 base, leaving 5 bases of the junction unmatched. The CDR3 loop is CASSLLLAGVNEQFF. Here the CDR3 DNA reads TGTGCCAGCAGCTTGCTCCTAGCGGGAGTTAATGAGCAGTTCTTC.

V gene TRBV14 combines with J gene TRBJ1-1; the D is unclear. Germline values: CDR1 SGHDN, CDR2 FVKESK. CDR3 size: 12 residues. Trimming stripped 0 bases from V and 7 bases from J, with 6 bases between. The CDR3 DNA sequence: TGTGCCAGCAGCCAAGACTGGGGTGAAGCTTTCTTT. It specifies CASSQDWGEAFF.